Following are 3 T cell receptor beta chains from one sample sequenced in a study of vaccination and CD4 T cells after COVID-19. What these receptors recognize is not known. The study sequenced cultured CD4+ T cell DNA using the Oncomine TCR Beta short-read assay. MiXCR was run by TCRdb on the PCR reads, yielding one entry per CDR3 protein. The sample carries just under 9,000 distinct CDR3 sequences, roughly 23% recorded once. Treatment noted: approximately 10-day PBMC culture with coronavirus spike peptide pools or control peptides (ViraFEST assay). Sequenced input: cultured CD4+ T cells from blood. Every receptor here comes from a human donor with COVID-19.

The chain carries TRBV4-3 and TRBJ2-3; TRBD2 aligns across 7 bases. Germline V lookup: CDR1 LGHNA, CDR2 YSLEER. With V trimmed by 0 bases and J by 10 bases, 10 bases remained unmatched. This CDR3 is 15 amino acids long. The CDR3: CASSQDFAGVAPQYF. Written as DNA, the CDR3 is TGCGCCAGCAGCCAAGATTTTGCGGGGGTGGCGCCGCAGTATTTT.

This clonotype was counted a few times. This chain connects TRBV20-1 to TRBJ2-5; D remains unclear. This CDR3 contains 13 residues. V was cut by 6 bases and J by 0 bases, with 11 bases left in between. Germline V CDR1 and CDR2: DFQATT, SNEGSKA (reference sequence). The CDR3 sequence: CSASHSHQETQYF. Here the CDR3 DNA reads TGCAGTGCCAGCCACAGTCACCAAGAGACCCAGTACTTC.

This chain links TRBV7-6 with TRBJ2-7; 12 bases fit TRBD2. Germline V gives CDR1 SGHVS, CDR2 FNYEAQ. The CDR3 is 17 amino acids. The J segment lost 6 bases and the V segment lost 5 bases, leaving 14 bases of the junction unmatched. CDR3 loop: CASSPRGASGGAGEQYF. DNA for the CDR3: TGTGCCAGCAGCCCCCGCGGGGCTAGCGGGGGGGCCGGCGAGCAGTACTTC. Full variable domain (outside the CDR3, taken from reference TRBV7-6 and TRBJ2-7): GAGVSQSPRYKVTKRGQDVALRCDPISGHVSLYWYRQALGQGPEFLTYFNYEAQQDKSGLPNDRFSAERPEGSISTLTIQRTEQRDSAMYRCASSPRGASGGAGEQYFGPGTRLTVT.